This T cell receptor beta chain comes out of a study of blood T cell repertoires in COVID-19. Study-level information: Spain, Italy and the United States supplied samples that represented acute and convalescent COVID-19.

Study processing details: Amplification from reference gene primers served as the basis for estimated nucleated cell counts. This table comes from immunoSEQ multiplex PCR, and its TCRdb copy is limited to in-frame clones, with some not included. The V and J calls and the clone size are those of that table, but D and trimming were determined from the DNA. The table lists more than 200,000 clones, roughly 90% of them singletons. J was trimmed by 0 bases and V by 4 bases; bases with no gene match: 3. CDR1 PRHDT and CDR2 FYEKMQ come from the germline V gene (reference sequence). There are 16 residues in the CDR3.

The J gene is TRBJ2-3, the V gene TRBV13, with 11 bases lining up with TRBD2. This TCR came from a man aged 30 to 39 with active or convalescent COVID-19. Material for sequencing was peripheral blood. The CDR3: CASSSSGGRSTDTQYF. The CDR3 region has the DNA TGTGCCAGCAGCTCTAGCGGGGGGAGGAGCACAGATACGCAGTATTTT.